This T cell receptor beta chain was identified in a study of cytomegalovirus exposure and HLA in healthy donors. Regarding the study as a whole: In the analysis, some V segments, TRBV6-2 and TRBV6-3 included, were excluded as indistinguishable.

Germline CDR1 and CDR2: MNHEY and SVGAGI. The V end was cut by 2 bases, the J end by 0 bases, with 7 bases between. The CDR3 has 14 amino acids. PCR amplification relied on 60 Vbeta primers (plus 13 Jbeta primers). Here immunoSEQ multiplex PCR was the method, and the copy in TCRdb shows in-frame clones only, minus some. Of under 150,000 clones listed, around 75% are singletons. Worth noting for this clone: Its antigen is unidentified.

This sequence was found in a man aged 25-45 years in good health and CMV-seronegative. The chain uses TRBV6-5 and TRBJ2-5; D might be TRBD2 (6 bases). Source material: PBMCs. The DNA for the CDR3 is TGTGCCAGCAGTTACGGGGGGTACCAAGAGACCCAGTACTTC. Protein: CASSYGGYQETQYF.